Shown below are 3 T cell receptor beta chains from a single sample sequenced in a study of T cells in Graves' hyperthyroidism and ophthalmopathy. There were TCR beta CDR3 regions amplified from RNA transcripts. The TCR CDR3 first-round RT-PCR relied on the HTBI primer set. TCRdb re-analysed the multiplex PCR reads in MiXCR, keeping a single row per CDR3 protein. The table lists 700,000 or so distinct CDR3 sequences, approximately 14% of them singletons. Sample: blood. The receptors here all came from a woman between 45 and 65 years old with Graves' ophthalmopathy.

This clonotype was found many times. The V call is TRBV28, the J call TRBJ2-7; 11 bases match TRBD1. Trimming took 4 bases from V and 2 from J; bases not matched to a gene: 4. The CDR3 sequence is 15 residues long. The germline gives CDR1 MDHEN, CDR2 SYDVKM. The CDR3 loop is CASSYGTGGAYEQYF. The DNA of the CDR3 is TGTGCCAGCAGTTACGGGACAGGGGGTGCCTACGAGCAGTACTTC.

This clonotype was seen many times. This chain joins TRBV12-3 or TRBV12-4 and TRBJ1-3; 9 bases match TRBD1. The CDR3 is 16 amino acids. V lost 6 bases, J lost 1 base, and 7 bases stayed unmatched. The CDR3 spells CASRLQTGGSGNTIYF. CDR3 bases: TGTGCCAGCAGACTCCAGACAGGGGGATCTGGAAACACCATATATTTT.

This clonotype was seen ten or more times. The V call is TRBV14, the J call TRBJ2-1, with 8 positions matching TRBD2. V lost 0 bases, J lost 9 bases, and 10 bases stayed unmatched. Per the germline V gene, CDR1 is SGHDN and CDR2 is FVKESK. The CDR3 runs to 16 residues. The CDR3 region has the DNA TGTGCCAGCAGCCAAGATCGCGTGGGCCGGGGGGGTGAGCAGTTCTTC. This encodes CASSQDRVGRGGEQFF.